The clone carrying this T cell receptor beta chain was found a few times. Germline V gene data show CDR1 as SEHNR and CDR2 as FQNEAQ (reference sequence). The CDR3 has 15 residues. V was clipped by 5 bases and J by 0 bases, with 10 bases between them. The data were taken from a study of T cells in Graves' hyperthyroidism and ophthalmopathy. Amplification of TCR beta CDR3 regions used RNA as the template. The HTBI primer set was used in a first-round RT-PCR of the TCR CDR3. TCRdb used MiXCR to reprocess the multiplex PCR reads, holding one entry per CDR3 protein. The sample consists of approximately 690,000 distinct CDR3 sequences, less than 25% of them appearing once.

The chain carries TRBV7-9 and TRBJ2-2; D call uncertain. Sequenced input: blood. This receptor was identified in a man younger than 40 with Graves' ophthalmopathy. DNA for the CDR3: TGTGCCAGCAGCACCACTTCTACGAACACCGGGGAGCTGTTTTTT. This codes for CASSTTSTNTGELFF.